This T cell receptor beta chain was captured by sequencing in a study of human T cells and chemical hapten exposure. The overall study: DPC at 2% was the sensitizing agent, placed on roughly 2 cm by roughly 2 cm of upper inner arm skin.

CDR3 length: 14 amino acids. CDR1 and CDR2 (germline): MNHEY, SVGEGT. Trimming pared 6 bases from V and 6 bases from J, leaving 15 bases between. Time point here: patch test 1, 2 weeks after DPC sensitization. Treatment described: therapeutic diphenylcyclopropenone sensitization with weekly scalp DPC. RNA extraction used unfractionated whole blood as the source of total RNA. One entry per CDR3 protein results from TCRdb running MiXCR on the RACE reads. In the table there are some 350,000 distinct CDR3 sequences, around 7% of which are singletons. The receptor was derived from a young woman with alopecia areata. Some clones in this sample may be carry-over from other donors' samples. The chain carries TRBV6-2 or TRBV6-3 and TRBJ1-5; D is unresolved. Specimen: whole blood, collected in connection with sensitization to the hapten diphenylcyclopropenone (DPC). For the CDR3, the DNA is TGTGCCAGCAGCCAAGGTCGGGGTGGTCAGCCCCAGCATTTT. Protein product: CASSQGRGGQPQHF.